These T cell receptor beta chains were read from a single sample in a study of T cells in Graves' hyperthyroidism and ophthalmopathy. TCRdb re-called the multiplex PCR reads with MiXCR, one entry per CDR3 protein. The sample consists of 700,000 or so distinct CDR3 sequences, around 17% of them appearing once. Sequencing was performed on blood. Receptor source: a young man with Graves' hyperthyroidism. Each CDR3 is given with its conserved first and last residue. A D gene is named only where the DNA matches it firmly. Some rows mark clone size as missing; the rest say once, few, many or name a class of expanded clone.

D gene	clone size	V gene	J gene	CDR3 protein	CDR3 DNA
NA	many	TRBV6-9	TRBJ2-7	CAGHAYSYEQYF	TGTGCCGGCCACGCGTACTCCTACGAGCAGTACTTC
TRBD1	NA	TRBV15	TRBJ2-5	CATSRDRAQETQYF	TGTGCCACCAGCAGGGACAGGGCTCAAGAGACCCAGTACTTC
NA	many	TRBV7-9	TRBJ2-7	CASSATLQGYEQYF	TGTGCCAGCAGCGCCACCCTACAGGGCTACGAGCAGTACTTC
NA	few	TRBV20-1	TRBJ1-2	CSGAPPAQVLVYTF	TGCAGTGGGGCCCCCCCCGCCCAGGTCCTAGTCTACACCTTC
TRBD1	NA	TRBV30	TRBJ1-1	CAWRVTGENTEAFF	TGTGCCTGGAGGGTGACAGGGGAAAACACTGAAGCTTTCTTT
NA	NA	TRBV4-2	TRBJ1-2	CASSQESLPNYGYTF	TGTGCCAGCAGCCAAGAAAGTCTTCCTAACTATGGCTACACCTTC
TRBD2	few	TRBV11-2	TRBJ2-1	CASSPRVPREGLPSSYNEQFF	TGTGCCAGCAGCCCAAGAGTACCGCGGGAGGGCCTCCCGAGCTCCTACAATGAGCAGTTCTTC
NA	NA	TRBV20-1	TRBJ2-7	CSAPTPGGEQYF	TGCAGTGCTCCAACGCCCGGAGGCGAGCAGTACTTC
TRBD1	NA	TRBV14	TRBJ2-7	CASSQQRRDRRTYEQYF	TGTGCCAGCAGCCAACAAAGAAGGGACAGGAGAACCTACGAGCAGTACTTC
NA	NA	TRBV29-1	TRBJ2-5	CSVLPGSAETQYF	TGCAGCGTTTTGCCGGGGTCGGCAGAGACCCAGTACTTC
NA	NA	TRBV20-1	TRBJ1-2	CSAYIGEGYGYTF	TGCAGTGCGTATATAGGGGAAGGCTATGGCTACACCTTC
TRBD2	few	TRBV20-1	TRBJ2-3	CSATETSGRAPDTQYF	TGCAGTGCTACCGAAACTAGCGGGAGGGCCCCAGATACGCAGTATTTT
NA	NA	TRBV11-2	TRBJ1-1	CASSLVGKIMNTEAFF	TGTGCCAGCAGCTTAGTCGGGAAGATCATGAACACTGAAGCTTTCTTT
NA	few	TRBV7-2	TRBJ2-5	CVSSRGGQETQYF	TGTGTCAGCAGCAGAGGGGGCCAAGAGACCCAGTACTTC
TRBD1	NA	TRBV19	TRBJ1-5	CASGGTGNQPQHF	TGTGCCAGTGGGGGGACAGGTAATCAGCCCCAGCATTTT
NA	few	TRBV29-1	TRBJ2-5	CSVEDPGEVETQYF	TGCAGCGTTGAAGATCCAGGGGAGGTAGAGACCCAGTACTTC
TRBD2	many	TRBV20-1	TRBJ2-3	CSATAREGSSTDTQYF	TGCAGTGCTACGGCCCGGGAGGGTTCTAGCACAGATACGCAGTATTTT
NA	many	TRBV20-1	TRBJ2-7	CSARDRKGSYEQYF	TGCAGTGCTAGAGACCGTAAGGGTAGCTACGAGCAGTACTTC
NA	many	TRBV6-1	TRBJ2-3	CASSDRGPTDTQYF	TGTGCCAGCAGTGATAGGGGCCCCACAGATACGCAGTATTTT
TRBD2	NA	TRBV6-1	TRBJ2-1	CASTQREPYNEQFF	TGTGCCAGCACCCAGCGGGAACCATACAATGAGCAGTTCTTC
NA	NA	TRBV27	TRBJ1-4	CASSLLGGREKLFF	TGTGCCAGCAGTTTACTAGGGGGACGAGAAAAACTGTTTTTT
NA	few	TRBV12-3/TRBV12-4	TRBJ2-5	CASSGGREETQYF	TGTGCCAGCAGTGGAGGCAGGGAAGAGACCCAGTACTTC
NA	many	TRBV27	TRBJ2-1	CASRGEVEYNEQFF	TGTGCCAGCAGGGGGGAAGTCGAATACAATGAGCAGTTCTTC
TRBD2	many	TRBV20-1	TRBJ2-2	CSARNPGTSGTTGELFF	TGCAGTGCTAGAAACCCCGGGACTAGCGGGACCACCGGGGAGCTGTTTTTT
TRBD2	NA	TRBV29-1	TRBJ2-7	CSLRTSDSYEQYF	TGCAGCCTCCGGACTAGTGACTCTTACGAGCAGTACTTC
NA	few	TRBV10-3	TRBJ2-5	CAISESYVQETQYF	TGTGCCATCAGTGAGTCGTATGTACAAGAGACCCAGTACTTC
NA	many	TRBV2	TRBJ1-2	CASSEAVGAHYGYTF	TGTGCCAGCAGTGAAGCTGTGGGGGCTCACTATGGCTACACCTTC
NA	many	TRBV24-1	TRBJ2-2	CATSTNGPAGELFF	TGTGCCACCAGTACTAATGGGCCCGCCGGGGAGCTGTTTTTT
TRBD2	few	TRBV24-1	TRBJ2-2	CATSDTSGRPNTGELFF	TGTGCCACCAGTGACACTAGCGGGAGGCCCAACACCGGGGAGCTGTTTTTT
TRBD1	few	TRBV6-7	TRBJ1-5	CASSYLPDRESNQPQHF	TGTGCCAGCAGTTATCTTCCGGACAGGGAAAGCAATCAGCCCCAGCATTTT
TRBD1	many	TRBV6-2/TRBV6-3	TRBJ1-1	CAPKGDRGPTEAFF	TGTGCCCCCAAAGGAGACAGGGGGCCCACTGAAGCTTTCTTT
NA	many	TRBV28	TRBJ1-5	CASSLSVQFDQPQHF	TGTGCCAGCAGTTTATCGGTACAGTTCGATCAGCCCCAGCATTTT